What follows are 19 T cell receptor beta chains derived from one specimen sequenced in a study of response to subunit inactivated influenza vaccine. TCRdb independently ran MiXCR on the RT-PCR reads; one entry per CDR3 protein. The repertoire holds around 200,000 distinct CDR3 sequences, with approximately 12% as singletons. These data were likewise used in another study, on T cells expressing NK-cell markers. From that study: UMIs accompanied the 5'RACE template switching by which TCR beta cDNA was made.

The sample consisted of CD8+ T cells sorted from PBMCs, taken about 12 days after vaccination. All receptors come from a man in his forties or fifties who received an inactivated influenza vaccine.

This clonotype was detected many times. The V and J genes are TRBV4-1 and TRBJ2-7; D perhaps matches TRBD2 (5 bases). V was shortened by 1 base and J by 3 bases, with 16 bases between the two germline ends. Germline V CDR1 and CDR2: MGHRA, YSYEKL. This CDR3 has 16 amino acids. Here the CDR3 reads CASSQGRPGSYYEQYF. The CDR3 DNA reads TGCGCCAGCAGCCAAGGACGACCGGGGTCCTACTACGAGCAGTACTTC.

This clonotype was detected only a few times. This sequence joins TRBV28 and TRBJ2-1; the match to TRBD2 covers 8 bases. J was trimmed by 5 bases and V by 3 bases; bases with no gene match: 21. The germline V gene encodes CDR1 MDHEN and CDR2 SYDVKM. CDR3 size: 20 residues. CDR3 protein: CASSFFGGAGVPRTNNEQFF. CDR3 bases: TGTGCCAGCAGTTTCTTCGGTGGAGCGGGAGTCCCCCGAACAAACAATGAGCAGTTCTTC.

The V gene is TRBV7-9, the J gene TRBJ2-3; maybe TRBD1 (5 bases). Trimming left V 4 bases short and J 2 bases short, with 13 bases between. This CDR3 has 15 residues. Germline CDR1 reads SEHNR; CDR2 reads FQNEAQ (reference sequence). The CDR3 coding sequence is TGTGCCAGCAGCTCACACAGGTCCTTCACAGATACGCAGTATTTT. This encodes CASSSHRSFTDTQYF. The full variable domain, in which reference TRBV7-9 and TRBJ2-3 provide the parts outside the CDR3, is DTGVSQNPRHKITKRGQNVTFRCDPISEHNRLYWYRQTLGQGPEFLTYFQNEAQLEKSRLLSDRFSAERPKGSFSTLEIQRTEQGDSAMYLCASSSHRSFTDTQYFGPGTRLTVL.

This clonotype came up a few times. Here the CDR3 DNA reads TGTGCCAGGCTACAGGGAATTGAAGCTTTCTTT. This sequence encodes CARLQGIEAFF. The chain combines TRBV2 with TRBJ1-1, with D tentatively TRBD1 (6 bases). Per germline, CDR1 SNHLY and CDR2 FYNNEI. The CDR3 loop spans 11 amino acids. V shed 9 bases and J shed 7 bases, with 12 bases lying between them.

This clonotype has ten or more counts. This chain uses TRBV7-8 with TRBJ2-1; 12 nucleotides match TRBD1. Germline V gives CDR1 SGHVS, CDR2 FQNEAQ. This CDR3 has 14 residues. The ends lost 8 bases at V and 5 bases at J; junction bases unmatched: 4. The CDR3, as DNA: TGTGCCAGCGGGACAGGGGGCTTTAACAATGAGCAGTTCTTC. Translating gives CASGTGGFNNEQFF.

The chain is built from TRBV4-1 and TRBJ2-1; D unclear. Looked up from germline, CDR1 is MGHRA and CDR2 is YSYEKL. With 3 bases removed from V and 7 bases from J, the gap between germline ends came to 10 bases. The CDR3 extends over 13 amino acids. The CDR3 spells CASSQSNLNEQFF. The CDR3 coding sequence is TGCGCCAGCAGCCAGTCTAACTTGAATGAGCAGTTCTTC.

This clonotype appeared a few times. V is TRBV4-3 and J is TRBJ2-3; TRBD1 agrees at 8 bases. Germline CDR1 LGHNA, CDR2 YSLEER. The CDR3 covers 17 residues. V lost 0 bases and J lost 0; bases outside the gene matches: 5. The CDR3 sequence is CASSQDFWDRSTDTQYF. DNA for the CDR3: TGCGCCAGCAGCCAAGATTTTTGGGACAGGAGCACAGATACGCAGTATTTT.

The V and J genes are TRBV27 and TRBJ1-3; D remains ambiguous. Germline CDR1 and CDR2: MNHEY and SMNVEV (reference sequence). This CDR3 is 13 amino acids long. Between the trimmed V and J ends, which lost 10 bases and 2 bases, there was a span of 12 bases. As DNA, the CDR3 is TGTGCCACCAGGCCCGGTGCTGGAAACACCATATATTTT. It specifies CATRPGAGNTIYF.

This clonotype came up a few times. Compared with germline, one end of the junction differs, possibly owing to a read error. This chain connects TRBV11-2 to TRBJ2-2; D is possibly TRBD2 (5 bases). Germline V lookup: CDR1 SGHAT, CDR2 FQNNGV. CDR3 length equals 15 residues. CDR3 amino acids: CASSLEGWNTGELFF. The CDR3 bases are TGTGCCAGCAGTTTAGAGGGATGGAACACCGGGGAGCTGTTTTTT.

This clonotype came up many times. The chain couples TRBV5-1 to TRBJ2-2; D perhaps matches TRBD2 (5 bases). V dropped 3 bases and J dropped 7 bases, with 13 bases sitting between them. This CDR3 has 14 amino acids. Germline V gene data show CDR1 as SGHRS and CDR2 as YFSETQ. CDR3 in DNA: TGCGCCAGCAGCTCTCTCGGGGAGTACGGGGAGCTGTTTTTT. Its translation: CASSSLGEYGELFF.

This clonotype was recorded many times. The rearrangement uses TRBV7-9 and TRBJ1-2; D is unclear. Germline V gene data show CDR1 as SEHNR and CDR2 as FQNEAQ (reference sequence). With 6 bases removed from V and 1 base from J, the gap between germline ends came to 15 bases. This CDR3 has 15 amino acids. The DNA for the CDR3 is TGTGCCAGCAGACCTCCCGTACAAGATAACTATGGCTACACCTTC. It specifies CASRPPVQDNYGYTF.

This sequence joins TRBV4-3 and TRBJ1-2; D remains ambiguous. Trimming stripped 0 bases from V and 3 bases from J, with 11 bases between. The CDR3 sequence is 15 residues long. CDR1 is LGHNA and CDR2 is YSLEER in the germline V gene. The CDR3 DNA reads TGCGCCAGCAGCCAAGATAATGCCCCCTACTATGGCTACACCTTC. Protein product: CASSQDNAPYYGYTF.

The chain uses TRBV7-9 and TRBJ2-7; 9 positions match TRBD1. Germline V CDR1 and CDR2: SEHNR, FQNEAQ (reference sequence). The J segment lost 6 bases and the V segment lost 5 bases, leaving 8 bases of the junction unmatched. The CDR3 is 14 amino acids. The CDR3: CASSIDRGMSEQYF. The CDR3 nucleotides read TGTGCCAGCAGCATAGACAGGGGGATGAGCGAGCAGTACTTC.

The sample holds many counts of this clonotype. The V gene is TRBV7-9, the J gene TRBJ2-7, with 9 bases fitting TRBD1. Looked up from germline, CDR1 is SEHNR and CDR2 is FQNEAQ (reference sequence). The junction had 7 bases not matched to a gene; V was cut back by 6 bases and J by 4 bases. This CDR3 region has 14 residues. CDR3 protein: CASSTGGFGYEQYF. The CDR3 DNA reads as TGTGCCAGCAGTACAGGGGGCTTTGGGTACGAGCAGTACTTC.

A few counts support this clonotype. The V gene is TRBV4-3, the J gene TRBJ1-2; D remains ambiguous. CDR3 length: 16 amino acids. Germline-derived CDR1 and CDR2 are LGHNA and YSLEER. The V gene lost 1 base and the J gene lost 2 bases, with 14 bases spanning the gap. CDR3 sequence: CASSQVLRELNYGYTF. The CDR3 DNA reads as TGCGCCAGCAGCCAAGTATTAAGGGAGTTGAACTATGGCTACACCTTC.

This clonotype has ten or more counts. This rearrangement joins TRBV29-1 to TRBJ2-7; 9 bases match TRBD1. The CDR3 is made up of 16 amino acids. The germline CDR1 and CDR2 sequences are SQVTM and ANQGSEA. V was clipped by 2 bases and J by 0 bases; unmatched bases: 8. The CDR3, as DNA: TGCAGCGTTGAAATCACCGGGACAGGGAGCTCCTACGAGCAGTACTTC. Amino acids: CSVEITGTGSSYEQYF.

This clonotype was picked up a small number of times. The V call is TRBV28, the J call TRBJ2-5, with TRBD2 matching over 13 bases. The germline V gene has CDR1 MDHEN and CDR2 SYDVKM. The trim removed 6 bases at V and 1 base at J, leaving 2 bases unmatched. The CDR3 has 15 residues. CDR3 sequence reads: CASSGLAGVQETQYF. DNA for the CDR3: TGTGCCAGCAGCGGACTAGCGGGAGTCCAAGAGACCCAGTACTTC.

This chain links TRBV29-1 with TRBJ2-3; unclear D gene. The length of the CDR3 is 11 residues. Germline CDR1 SQVTM, CDR2 ANQGSEA. Trimming stripped 6 bases from V and 4 bases from J, with 8 bases between. In DNA, the CDR3 is TGCAGCGTGTCCGTCGCAGATACGCAGTATTTT. Translated, it gives CSVSVADTQYF.

This clonotype was seen a few times. This chain links TRBV7-9 with TRBJ2-1, with 8 bases lining up with TRBD1. The CDR3 is 16 amino acids. Looked up from germline, CDR1 is SEHNR and CDR2 is FQNEAQ (reference sequence). V trimming: 5 bases; J trimming: 8 bases; junction bases outside the gene matches: 14. CDR3: CASSNPRGRQVDEQFF. CDR3 bases: TGTGCCAGCAGCAACCCCAGGGGGCGCCAGGTCGATGAGCAGTTCTTC.